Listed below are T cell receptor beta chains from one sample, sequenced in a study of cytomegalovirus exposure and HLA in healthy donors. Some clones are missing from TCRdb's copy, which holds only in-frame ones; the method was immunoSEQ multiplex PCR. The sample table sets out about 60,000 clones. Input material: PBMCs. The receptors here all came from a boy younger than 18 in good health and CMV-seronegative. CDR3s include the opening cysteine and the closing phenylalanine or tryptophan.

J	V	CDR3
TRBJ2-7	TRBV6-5	CASSFGHLISYEQYF
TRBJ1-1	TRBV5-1	CASSAAPGQTNTEAFF
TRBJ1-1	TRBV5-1	CASSLAGGHLGTEAFF
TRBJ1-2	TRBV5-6	CASSLADGYTF
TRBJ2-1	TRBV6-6	CASSYPQSGPYNEQFF
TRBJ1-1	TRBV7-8	CASNPREAVGTEAFF
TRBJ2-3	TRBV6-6	CASGASGGTDTQYF
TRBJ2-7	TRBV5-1	CASSSDRGEYEQYF
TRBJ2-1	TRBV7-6	CASSPGINTYNEQFF
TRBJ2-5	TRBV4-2	CASSQRTSGQETQYF
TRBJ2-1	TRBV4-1	CASSQDRNEQFF
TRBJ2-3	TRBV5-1	CASHTGGNTDTQYF
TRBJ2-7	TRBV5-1	CASSLGTSGGAQYF
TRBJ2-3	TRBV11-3	CASSPSSRGGTDTQYF
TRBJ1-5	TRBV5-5	CASSFDSFNQPQHF
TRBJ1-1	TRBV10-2	CASSEQGDTEAFF
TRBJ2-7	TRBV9	CASSPKGLFGYEQYF
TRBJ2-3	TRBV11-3	CASSSGLAGTTDTQYF
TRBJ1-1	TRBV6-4	CASSDSFRGRLGGAFF
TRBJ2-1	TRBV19	CASSTETANEQFF
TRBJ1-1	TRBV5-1	CASSPGDRENTEAFF
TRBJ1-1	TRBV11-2	CASSLGPGTEAFF
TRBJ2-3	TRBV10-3	CAISPRDSAGDTQYF
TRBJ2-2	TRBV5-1	CASSRGSFNTGELFF
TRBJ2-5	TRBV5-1	CASRDLGTSGVETQYF
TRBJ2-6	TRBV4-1	CASSQVGGQSGANVLTF
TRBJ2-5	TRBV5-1	CASSWGGGETQYF
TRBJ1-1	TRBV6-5	CASNLDGTEAFF
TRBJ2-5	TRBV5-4	CASSLITSGGETQYF
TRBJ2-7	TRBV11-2	CASSRQGDSYEQYF
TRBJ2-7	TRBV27	CASSPQTGADYEQYF
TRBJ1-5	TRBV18	CASSAGDGGQPQHF